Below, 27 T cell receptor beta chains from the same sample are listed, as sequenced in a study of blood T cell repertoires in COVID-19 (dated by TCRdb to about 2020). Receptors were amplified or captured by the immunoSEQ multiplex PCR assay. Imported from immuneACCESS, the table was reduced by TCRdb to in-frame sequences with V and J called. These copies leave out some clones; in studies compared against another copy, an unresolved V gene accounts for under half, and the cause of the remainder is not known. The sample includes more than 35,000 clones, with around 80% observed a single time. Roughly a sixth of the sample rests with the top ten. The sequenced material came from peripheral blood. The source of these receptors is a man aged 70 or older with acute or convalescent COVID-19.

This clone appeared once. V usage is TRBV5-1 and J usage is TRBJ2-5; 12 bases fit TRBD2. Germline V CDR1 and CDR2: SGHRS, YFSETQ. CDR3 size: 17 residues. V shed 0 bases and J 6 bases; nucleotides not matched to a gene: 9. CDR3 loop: CASSLEALAGGAKTQYF. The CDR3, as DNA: TGCGCCAGCAGCTTGGAAGCACTAGCGGGGGGTGCGAAGACCCAGTACTTC.

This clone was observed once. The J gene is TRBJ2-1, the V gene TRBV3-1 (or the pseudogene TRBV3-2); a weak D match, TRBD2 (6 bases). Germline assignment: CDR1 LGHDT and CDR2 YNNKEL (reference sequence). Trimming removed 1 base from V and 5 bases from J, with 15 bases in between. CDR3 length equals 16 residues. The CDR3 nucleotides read TGTGCCAGCAGCCAAGGGGGGAGGCTATTTAACAATGAGCAGTTCTTC. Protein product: CASSQGGRLFNNEQFF.

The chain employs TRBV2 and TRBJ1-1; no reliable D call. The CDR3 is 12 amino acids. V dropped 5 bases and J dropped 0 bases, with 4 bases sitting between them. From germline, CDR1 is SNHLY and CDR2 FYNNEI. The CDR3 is CASSIMNTEAFF. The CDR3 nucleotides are TGTGCCAGCAGTATAATGAACACTGAAGCTTTCTTT.

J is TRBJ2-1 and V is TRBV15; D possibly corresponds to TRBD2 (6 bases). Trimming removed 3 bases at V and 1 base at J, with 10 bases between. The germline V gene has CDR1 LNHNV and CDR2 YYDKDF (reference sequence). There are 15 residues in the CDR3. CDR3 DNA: TGTGCCACCAGCAGTCCCCGGGGGTCCTACAATGAGCAGTTCTTC. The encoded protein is CATSSPRGSYNEQFF. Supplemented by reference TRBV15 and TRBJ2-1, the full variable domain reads DAMVIQNPRYQVTQFGKPVTLSCSQTLNHNVMYWYQQKSSQAPKLLFHYYDKDFNNEADTPDNFQSRRPNTSFCFLDIRSPGLGDTAMYLCATSSPRGSYNEQFFGPGTRLTVL.

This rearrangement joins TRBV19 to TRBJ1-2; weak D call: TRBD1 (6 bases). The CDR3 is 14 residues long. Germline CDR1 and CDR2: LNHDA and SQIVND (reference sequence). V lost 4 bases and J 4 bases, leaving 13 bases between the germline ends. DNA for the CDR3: TGTGCCAGTAGTAAGGAACAGGGAATCTATGGCTACACCTTC. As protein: CASSKEQGIYGYTF.

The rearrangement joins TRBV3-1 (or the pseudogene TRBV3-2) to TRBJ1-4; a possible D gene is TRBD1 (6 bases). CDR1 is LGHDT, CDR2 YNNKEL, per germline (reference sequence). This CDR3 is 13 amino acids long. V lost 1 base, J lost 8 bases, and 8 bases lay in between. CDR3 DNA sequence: TGTGCCAGCAGCCAAGGTCAGGGGGAAAAACTGTTTTTT. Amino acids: CASSQGQGEKLFF.

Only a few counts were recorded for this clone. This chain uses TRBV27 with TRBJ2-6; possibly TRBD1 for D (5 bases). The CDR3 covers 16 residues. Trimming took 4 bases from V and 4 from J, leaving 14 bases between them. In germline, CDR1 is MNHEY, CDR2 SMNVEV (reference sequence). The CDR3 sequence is CASSSYSGPGANVLTF. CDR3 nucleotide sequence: TGTGCCAGCAGTTCCTACTCAGGGCCGGGGGCCAACGTCCTGACTTTC.

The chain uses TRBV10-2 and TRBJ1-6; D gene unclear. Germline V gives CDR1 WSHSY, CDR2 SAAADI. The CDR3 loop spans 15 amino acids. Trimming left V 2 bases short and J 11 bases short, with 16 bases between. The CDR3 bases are TGCGCCAGCAGTGAGGGTTTAGGGAGGGCTGCACCCCTCCACTTT. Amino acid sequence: CASSEGLGRAAPLHF.

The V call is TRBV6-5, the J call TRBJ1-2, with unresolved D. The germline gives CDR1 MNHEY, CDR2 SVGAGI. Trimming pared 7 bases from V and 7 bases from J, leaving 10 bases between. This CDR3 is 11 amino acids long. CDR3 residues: CASTNPGGYTF. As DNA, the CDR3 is TGTGCCAGCACTAACCCAGGTGGCTACACCTTC.

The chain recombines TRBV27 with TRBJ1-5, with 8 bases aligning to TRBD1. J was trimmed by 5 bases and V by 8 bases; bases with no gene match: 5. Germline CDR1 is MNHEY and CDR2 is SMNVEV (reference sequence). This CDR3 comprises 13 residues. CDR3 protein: CASGPDRDQPQHF. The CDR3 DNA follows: TGTGCCAGCGGCCCGGACAGGGATCAGCCCCAGCATTTT.

CDR3 DNA: TGTGCCAGCAGTCTAGCGGGTGGCACAGATACGCAGTATTTT. This codes for CASSLAGGTDTQYF. V gene TRBV6-5 combines with J gene TRBJ2-3; TRBD2 agrees at 8 bases. Per germline, CDR1 MNHEY and CDR2 SVGAGI. The CDR3 sequence is 14 residues long. J was trimmed by 1 base and V by 5 bases; bases with no gene match: 2.

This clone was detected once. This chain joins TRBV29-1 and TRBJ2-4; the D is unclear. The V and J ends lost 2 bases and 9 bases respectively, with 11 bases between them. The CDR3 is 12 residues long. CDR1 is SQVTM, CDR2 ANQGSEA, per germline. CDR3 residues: CSVEWLGSIQYF. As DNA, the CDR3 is TGCAGCGTTGAATGGCTAGGCAGCATTCAGTACTTC. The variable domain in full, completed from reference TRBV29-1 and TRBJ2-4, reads SAVISQKPSRDICQRGTSLTIQCQVDSQVTMMFWYRQQPGQSLTLIATANQGSEATYESGFVIDKFPISRPNLTFSTLTVSNMSPEDSSIYLCSVEWLGSIQYFGAGTRLSVL.

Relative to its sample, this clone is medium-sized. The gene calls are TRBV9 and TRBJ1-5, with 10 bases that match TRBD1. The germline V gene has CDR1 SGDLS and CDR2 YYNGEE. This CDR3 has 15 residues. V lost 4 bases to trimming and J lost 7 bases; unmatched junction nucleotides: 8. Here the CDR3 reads CASSLGTGDRQPQHF. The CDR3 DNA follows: TGTGCCAGCAGCTTGGGGACAGGGGATAGGCAGCCCCAGCATTTT. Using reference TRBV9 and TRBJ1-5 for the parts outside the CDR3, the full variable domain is DSGVTQTPKHLITATGQRVTLRCSPRSGDLSVYWYQQSLDQGLQFLIQYYNGEERAKGNILERFSAQQFPDLHSELNLSSLELGDSALYFCASSLGTGDRQPQHFGDGTRLSIL.

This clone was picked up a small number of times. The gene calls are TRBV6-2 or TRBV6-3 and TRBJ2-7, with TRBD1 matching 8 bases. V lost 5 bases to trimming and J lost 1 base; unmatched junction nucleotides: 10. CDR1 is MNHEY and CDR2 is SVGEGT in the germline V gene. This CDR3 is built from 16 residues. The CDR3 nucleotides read TGTGCCAGCAGTCCCTTTTGGGACAGGCTTTCCTACGAGCAGTACTTC. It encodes CASSPFWDRLSYEQYF.

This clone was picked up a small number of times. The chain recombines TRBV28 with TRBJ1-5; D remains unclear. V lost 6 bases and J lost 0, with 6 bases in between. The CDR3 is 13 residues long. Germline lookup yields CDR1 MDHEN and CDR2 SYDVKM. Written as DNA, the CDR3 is TGTGCCAGCAGCCGGGATAGCAATCAGCCCCAGCATTTT. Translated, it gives CASSRDSNQPQHF.

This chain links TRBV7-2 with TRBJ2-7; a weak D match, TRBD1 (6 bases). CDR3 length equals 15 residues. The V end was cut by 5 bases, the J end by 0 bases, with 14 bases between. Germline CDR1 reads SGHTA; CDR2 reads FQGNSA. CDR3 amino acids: CASSDGQSSSYEQYF. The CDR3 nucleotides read TGTGCCAGCAGCGATGGACAGTCAAGCTCCTACGAGCAGTACTTC.

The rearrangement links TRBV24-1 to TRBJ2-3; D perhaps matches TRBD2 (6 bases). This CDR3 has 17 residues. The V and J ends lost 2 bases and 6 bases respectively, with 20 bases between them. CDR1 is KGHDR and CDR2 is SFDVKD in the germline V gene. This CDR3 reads CATSDSGPSGFLDTQYF. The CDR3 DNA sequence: TGTGCCACCAGTGATTCCGGACCCAGCGGGTTTTTGGATACGCAGTATTTT.

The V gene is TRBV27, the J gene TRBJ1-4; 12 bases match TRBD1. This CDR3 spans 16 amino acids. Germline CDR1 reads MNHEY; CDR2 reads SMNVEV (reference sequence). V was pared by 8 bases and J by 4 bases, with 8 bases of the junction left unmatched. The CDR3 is CASSMGQGAVNEKLFF. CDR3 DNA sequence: TGTGCCAGCTCCATGGGACAGGGGGCGGTTAATGAAAAACTGTTTTTT.

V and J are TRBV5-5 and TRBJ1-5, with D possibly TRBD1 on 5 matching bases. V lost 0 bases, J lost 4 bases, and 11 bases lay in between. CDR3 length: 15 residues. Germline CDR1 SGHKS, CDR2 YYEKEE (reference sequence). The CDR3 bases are TGTGCCAGCAGCTTGGAGCCAGGGCTTAATCAGCCCCAGCATTTT. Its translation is CASSLEPGLNQPQHF.

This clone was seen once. The CDR3 here is CASSISGDGYEQYF. The CDR3 DNA is TGTGCCAGTAGTATTAGCGGGGACGGCTACGAGCAGTACTTC. The V and J genes are TRBV19 and TRBJ2-7, with 8 bases aligning to TRBD2. The CDR3 extends over 14 amino acids. V gave up 3 bases and J gave up 3 bases; unmatched junction bases: 4. Germline V gene sequence: CDR1 LNHDA, CDR2 SQIVND (reference sequence).

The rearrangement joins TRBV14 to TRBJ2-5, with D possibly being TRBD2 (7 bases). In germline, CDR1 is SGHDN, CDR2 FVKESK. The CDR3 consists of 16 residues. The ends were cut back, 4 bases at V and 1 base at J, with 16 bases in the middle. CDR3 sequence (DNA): TGTGCCAGCAGCCGAGGGGGGGGGCGAATCCAAGAGACCCAGTACTTC. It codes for CASSRGGGRIQETQYF.

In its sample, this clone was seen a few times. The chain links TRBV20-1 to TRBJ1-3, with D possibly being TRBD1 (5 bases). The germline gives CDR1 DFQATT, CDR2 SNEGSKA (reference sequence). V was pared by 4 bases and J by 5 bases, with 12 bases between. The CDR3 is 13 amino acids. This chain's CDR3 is CSANEGRRNTIYF. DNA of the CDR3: TGCAGTGCTAATGAGGGGAGGAGAAACACCATATATTTT.

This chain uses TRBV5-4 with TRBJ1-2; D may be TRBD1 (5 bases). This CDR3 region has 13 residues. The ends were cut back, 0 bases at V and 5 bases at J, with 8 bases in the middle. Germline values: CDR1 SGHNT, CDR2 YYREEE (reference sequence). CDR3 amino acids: CASSLVRGYGYTF. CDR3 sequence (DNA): TGTGCCAGCAGCTTGGTACGGGGGTATGGCTACACCTTC.

The CDR3 region is CASSLVAGGNEQFF. The CDR3 DNA is TGTGCCAGCAGCTTGGTTGCGGGAGGCAATGAGCAGTTCTTC. V usage is TRBV5-6 and J usage is TRBJ2-1; the match to TRBD2 covers 8 bases. The V segment lost 0 bases and the J segment 6 bases; nucleotides outside the gene matches: 2. CDR3 length: 14 amino acids. CDR1 and CDR2 (germline): SGHDT, YYEEEE.

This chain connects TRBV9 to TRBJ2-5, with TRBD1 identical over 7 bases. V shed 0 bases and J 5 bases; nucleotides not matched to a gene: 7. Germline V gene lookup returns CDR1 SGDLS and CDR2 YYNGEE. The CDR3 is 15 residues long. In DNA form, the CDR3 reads TGTGCCAGCAGCGTAGCCAGGGGGAGTTCGGAGACCCAGTACTTC. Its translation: CASSVARGSSETQYF.

The CDR3 reads CASSSVTSHNQPQHF. DNA of the CDR3: TGTGCCAGCAGTAGCGTCACCAGCCACAATCAGCCCCAGCATTTT. The chain links TRBV2 to TRBJ1-5; no definite D call. Germline V lookup: CDR1 SNHLY, CDR2 FYNNEI. The CDR3 runs 15 residues. The V end was cut by 5 bases, the J end by 3 bases, with 14 bases between. The variable domain in full, completed from reference TRBV2 and TRBJ1-5, reads EPEVTQTPSHQVTQMGQEVILRCVPISNHLYFYWYRQILGQKVEFLVSFYNNEISEKSEIFDDQFSVERPDGSNFTLKIRSTKLEDSAMYFCASSSVTSHNQPQHFGDGTRLSIL.

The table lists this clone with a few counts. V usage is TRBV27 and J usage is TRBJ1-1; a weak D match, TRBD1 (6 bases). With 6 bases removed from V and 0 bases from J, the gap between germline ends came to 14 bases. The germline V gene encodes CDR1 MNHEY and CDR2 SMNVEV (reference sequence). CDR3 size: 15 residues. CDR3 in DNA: TGTGCCAGCAGAGGACAGCCTGATCTGAACACTGAAGCTTTCTTT. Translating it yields CASRGQPDLNTEAFF.